This is a list of T cell receptor beta chains from one sample in a study of identical twins. TCRdb recomputed calls from the 5' RACE reads with MiXCR, one row per CDR3 protein. The sample comprises about 200,000 distinct CDR3 sequences, approximately 5.9% of which are singletons, and approximately 15% rests with the top ten. The same sample was also studied in work on T cells expressing NK-cell markers.

The sample consisted of CD8+ T cells sorted from blood. These receptors originate from a young woman in good health. Both conserved end residues are trimmed from each CDR3. Size is stated for part of the rows, as once, few or many counts, or as a class when the clone is expanded.

TRBJ2-1,TRBV6-1,few,12,ASSGLARGNEQF
TRBJ2-2,TRBV12-3/TRBV12-4,few,14,ASGYFVTPSSGELF
TRBJ1-1,TRBV12-3/TRBV12-4,many,10,ASSLVNTEAF
TRBJ2-3,TRBV6-6,few,10,ASMGSPDTQY
TRBJ2-7,TRBV29-1,NA,13,SAEGVGTGGYEQY
TRBJ2-7,TRBV5-1,few,14,ASSLLTGRVAYEQY
TRBJ2-1,TRBV7-9,NA,14,ASEIAGMSPYNEQF
TRBJ2-1,TRBV12-5,NA,11,ASGLSGMNEQF
TRBJ2-2,TRBV6-1,NA,12,ASSPGLVAGELF
TRBJ2-5,TRBV6-4,NA,14,ASSRDRRGPQETQY
TRBJ2-7,TRBV7-2,many,9,ASSFTYEQY